A single sample is the source of the 8 T cell receptor beta chains below, sequenced in a study of shared clonotypes between healthy human individuals. Only CD45RO-negative cells positively selected for CCR7 counted as naive CD8 cells, so terminally differentiated effector memory CD45RA+ cells were excluded. The data were produced by immunoSEQ multiplex PCR, yet TCRdb's version contains in-frame clones alone and is incomplete. The sample carries around 2,000,000 clones, about 95% recorded once. The sequenced material came from naive CD8+ T cells sorted from blood. The source is a young man in good health.

The chain has TRBV7-9 and TRBJ1-6; 9 bases align to TRBD1. The trim removed 0 bases at V and 10 bases at J, leaving 7 bases unmatched. The CDR3 is 16 amino acids. Germline CDR1 reads SEHNR; CDR2 reads FQNEAQ (reference sequence). CDR3 nucleotide sequence: TGTGCCAGCAGCTTAGCATTGGGACAGGGAGGGTCACCCCTCCACTTT. Amino acid sequence: CASSLALGQGGSPLHF.

The chain links TRBV6-5 to TRBJ1-2; 7 nucleotides align to TRBD1. Per the germline V gene, CDR1 is MNHEY and CDR2 is SVGAGI. The CDR3 has 14 amino acids. Germline trimming cut 6 bases from V and 4 bases from J; bases unmatched to any gene: 8. CDR3 DNA sequence: TGTGCCAGCAGCCCTAGACAGGGCCTCTATGGCTACACCTTC. This gives the protein CASSPRQGLYGYTF.

The genes are TRBV5-8 and TRBJ2-2; D tentatively reads TRBD1 or TRBD2 (5 bases each). CDR1 and CDR2 (germline): SGHTS, YDEGEE. The CDR3 is 16 residues long. V dropped 3 bases and J dropped 4 bases, with 16 bases sitting between them. The CDR3 spells CASSWGPGKATGELFF. CDR3 nucleotide sequence: TGTGCCAGCAGCTGGGGCCCGGGGAAGGCCACCGGGGAGCTGTTTTTT.

J is TRBJ2-7 and V is TRBV19, with 7 nucleotides matching TRBD2. Unmatched junction bases numbered 10, after V lost 3 bases and J lost 5 bases. CDR3 length: 15 amino acids. Per germline, CDR1 LNHDA and CDR2 SQIVND (reference sequence). DNA for the CDR3: TGTGCCAGTAGTATTTTGGGCGGGAGTCCCAACGAGCAGTACTTC. Translating gives CASSILGGSPNEQYF.

V is TRBV5-1 and J is TRBJ2-5; D could derive from TRBD1 or TRBD2 (5 bases each). The CDR3 is 13 amino acids. The germline V gene encodes CDR1 SGHRS and CDR2 YFSETQ. The germline V and J ends were trimmed by 4 bases and 2 bases, with 9 bases remaining between them. The CDR3 DNA sequence: TGCGCCAGCAGCGTGGGACCTCAAGAGACCCAGTACTTC. Translation gives CASSVGPQETQYF.

This chain connects TRBV27 to TRBJ2-7, with 9 bases fitting TRBD1. The CDR3 loop spans 16 amino acids. Germline lookup yields CDR1 MNHEY and CDR2 SMNVEV (reference sequence). The ends lost 0 bases at V and 2 bases at J; junction bases unmatched: 5. The CDR3 region has the DNA TGTGCCAGCAGTTTATCCGGACAGGGGAAGGCCTACGAGCAGTACTTC. It yields the protein CASSLSGQGKAYEQYF.

The rearrangement joins TRBV4-1 to TRBJ2-1, with a possible D match to TRBD1 (6 bases). V was clipped by 0 bases and J by 6 bases, with 15 bases between them. Germline V gives CDR1 MGHRA, CDR2 YSYEKL. The CDR3 covers 16 residues. The CDR3 DNA reads as TGCGCCAGCAGCCAAGATGTAACAGGGCTAAGCAATGAGCAGTTCTTC. Protein sequence: CASSQDVTGLSNEQFF.

The V gene is TRBV7-9, the J gene TRBJ1-2, with D possibly being TRBD1 (5 bases). The V gene's germline CDR1 is SEHNR and CDR2 FQNEAQ (reference sequence). This CDR3 has 14 residues. The V gene lost 5 bases and the J gene lost 0 bases, with 10 bases spanning the gap. The CDR3 DNA reads as TGTGCCAGCAGCCCGACAGAAACTAACTATGGCTACACCTTC. Protein sequence: CASSPTETNYGYTF.